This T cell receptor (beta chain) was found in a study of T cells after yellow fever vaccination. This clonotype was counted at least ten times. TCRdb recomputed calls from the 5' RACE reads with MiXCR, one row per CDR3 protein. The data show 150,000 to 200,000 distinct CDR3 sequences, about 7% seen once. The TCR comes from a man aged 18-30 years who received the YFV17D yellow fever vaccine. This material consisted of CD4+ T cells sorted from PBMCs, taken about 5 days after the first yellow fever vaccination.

This CDR3 reads CASSLLAGSGNTIYF. Here the CDR3 DNA reads TGTGCCAGCAGTTTGTTGGCGGGGTCTGGAAACACCATATATTTT. The chain uses TRBV12-3 or TRBV12-4 and TRBJ1-3; D not resolved. Trimming pared 3 bases from V and 1 base from J, leaving 10 bases between. The length of the CDR3 is 15 residues.